Listed here are 10 T cell receptor beta chains from one sample, sequenced in a study of T cell responses to AZD1222 COVID-19 vaccine. Here immunoSEQ multiplex PCR was the method, and the copy in TCRdb shows in-frame clones only, minus some. The sample holds roughly 130,000 clones, about 88% seen once. Material: peripheral blood, obtained on day 0 of AZD1222 vaccination. The source is an adult in good health.

The rearrangement uses TRBV5-4 and TRBJ2-1; D is tentatively TRBD1 or TRBD2 (7 bases each). Germline CDR1 SGHNT, CDR2 YYREEE (reference sequence). CDR3 size: 17 residues. V lost 0 bases and J lost 5, with 18 bases in between. The CDR3 DNA reads TGTGCCAGCAGCTTGGCCCAGGGGGAGGGCGGGAACAATGAGCAGTTCTTC. Translation gives CASSLAQGEGGNNEQFF.

This chain uses TRBV12-5 with TRBJ1-3; D gene ambiguous. Germline V gene data show CDR1 as LGHNT and CDR2 as FRNRAP. V was pared by 9 bases and J by 7 bases, with 13 bases between. The CDR3 sequence is 12 residues long. The DNA of the CDR3 is TGTGCTAGCAGTGTTGGAGGGAACACCATATATTTT. Amino acids: CASSVGGNTIYF.

This clone was recorded only once. The chain is built from TRBV2 and TRBJ2-5, with 8 bases fitting TRBD2. CDR1 and CDR2 from the germline V gene are SNHLY and FYNNEI. The CDR3 covers 16 residues. Trimming cost V 6 bases and J 5 bases; bases outside gene matches: 14. CDR3 region: CASSSTTGTSLETQYF. CDR3 nucleotide sequence: TGTGCCAGCAGCTCAACCACCGGGACTAGTCTGGAGACCCAGTACTTC. The whole variable domain, filled in from reference TRBV2 and TRBJ2-5, reads EPEVTQTPSHQVTQMGQEVILRCVPISNHLYFYWYRQILGQKVEFLVSFYNNEISEKSEIFDDQFSVERPDGSNFTLKIRSTKLEDSAMYFCASSSTTGTSLETQYFGPGTRLLVL.

The chain combines TRBV2 with TRBJ2-1; 7 bases match TRBD1. Germline V gene sequence: CDR1 SNHLY, CDR2 FYNNEI. V was clipped by 6 bases and J by 9 bases; unmatched bases: 11. The CDR3 runs 14 residues. This CDR3 reads CASSRTGISGEQFF. CDR3 bases: TGTGCCAGCAGCCGGACAGGCATCTCTGGTGAGCAGTTCTTC. Variable domain in full (rest from reference TRBV2 and TRBJ2-1): EPEVTQTPSHQVTQMGQEVILRCVPISNHLYFYWYRQILGQKVEFLVSFYNNEISEKSEIFDDQFSVERPDGSNFTLKIRSTKLEDSAMYFCASSRTGISGEQFFGPGTRLTVL.

The V call is TRBV6-5, the J call TRBJ1-2; D is possibly TRBD1 (5 bases). The CDR3 is made up of 15 amino acids. Looked up from germline, CDR1 is MNHEY and CDR2 is SVGAGI. V was shortened by 0 bases and J by 0 bases, with 8 bases between the two germline ends. The CDR3 region has the DNA TGTGCCAGCAGTTACTCGGGGCAGACTAACTATGGCTACACCTTC. Protein: CASSYSGQTNYGYTF.

This rearrangement joins TRBV6-5 to TRBJ2-1, with D unresolved. CDR3 length equals 11 residues. Per the germline V gene, CDR1 is MNHEY and CDR2 is SVGAGI. V was cut by 8 bases and J by 7 bases, with 9 bases left in between. Here the CDR3 reads CASRFANEQFF. The DNA of the CDR3 is TGTGCCAGCCGGTTCGCTAATGAGCAGTTCTTC.

The chain links TRBV2 to TRBJ2-7; 9 bases map to TRBD1. The CDR3 is 14 residues long. Per germline, CDR1 SNHLY and CDR2 FYNNEI. J gave up 1 base and V 7 bases, and 5 bases lay outside the gene matches. The CDR3 DNA is TGTGCCAGCACCTGGACAGGGGTTTCCTACGAGCAGTACTTC. It codes for CASTWTGVSYEQYF. Variable domain in full (rest from reference TRBV2 and TRBJ2-7): EPEVTQTPSHQVTQMGQEVILRCVPISNHLYFYWYRQILGQKVEFLVSFYNNEISEKSEIFDDQFSVERPDGSNFTLKIRSTKLEDSAMYFCASTWTGVSYEQYFGPGTRLTVT.

The V gene is TRBV7-9, the J gene TRBJ1-2; no firm D call. Between the trimmed V and J ends, which lost 3 bases and 2 bases, there was a span of 16 bases. This CDR3 is 16 amino acids long. Germline loops: CDR1 SEHNR, CDR2 FQNEAQ (reference sequence). The CDR3, as DNA: TGTGCCAGCAGCTTCGGGCCCGGAAAAGGAAACTATGGCTACACCTTC. Amino acid sequence: CASSFGPGKGNYGYTF.

This rearrangement joins TRBV7-8 to TRBJ2-5, with D maybe TRBD1 (6 bases). V lost 4 bases, J lost 5 bases, and 20 bases lay in between. Germline V gene lookup returns CDR1 SGHVS and CDR2 FQNEAQ. This CDR3 has 16 residues. The CDR3 nucleotides are TGTGCCAGCAGCTCCGTACGGGCAGGGGCAACGGAGACCCAGTACTTC. As protein: CASSSVRAGATETQYF.

The chain uses TRBV10-1 and TRBJ2-7; maybe TRBD1 (6 bases). CDR3 length: 14 amino acids. The V end was cut by 5 bases, the J end by 1 base, with 12 bases between. The germline CDR1 and CDR2 sequences are WNHNN and SYGVQD (reference sequence). CDR3 protein: CASSPGTTSYEQYF. The CDR3 DNA sequence: TGCGCCAGCAGTCCCGGGACAACATCCTACGAGCAGTACTTC.